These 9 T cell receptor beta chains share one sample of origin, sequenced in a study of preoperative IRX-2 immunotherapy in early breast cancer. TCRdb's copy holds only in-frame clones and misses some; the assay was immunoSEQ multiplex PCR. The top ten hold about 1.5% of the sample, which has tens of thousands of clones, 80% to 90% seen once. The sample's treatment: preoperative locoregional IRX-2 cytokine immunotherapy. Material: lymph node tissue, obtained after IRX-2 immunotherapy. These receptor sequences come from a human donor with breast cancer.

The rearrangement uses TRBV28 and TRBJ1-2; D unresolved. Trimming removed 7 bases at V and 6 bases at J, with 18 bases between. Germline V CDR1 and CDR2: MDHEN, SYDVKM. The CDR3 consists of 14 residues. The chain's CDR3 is CASTTPSRLHGYTF. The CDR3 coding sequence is TGTGCCAGCACTACGCCGAGTCGGCTTCATGGCTACACCTTC.

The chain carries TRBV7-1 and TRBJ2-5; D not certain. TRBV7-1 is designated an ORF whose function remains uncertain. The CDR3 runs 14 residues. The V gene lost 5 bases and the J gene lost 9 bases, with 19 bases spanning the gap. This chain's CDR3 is CASSHDVVPQAQYF. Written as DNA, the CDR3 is TGTGCCAGCAGCCACGATGTGGTGCCCCAGGCCCAGTACTTC.

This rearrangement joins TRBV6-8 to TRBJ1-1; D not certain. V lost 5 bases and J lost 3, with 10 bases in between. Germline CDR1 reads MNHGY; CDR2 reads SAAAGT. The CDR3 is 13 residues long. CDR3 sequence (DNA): TGTGCCAGCAGTAAAACTAGGGACACTGAAGCTTTCTTT. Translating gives CASSKTRDTEAFF.

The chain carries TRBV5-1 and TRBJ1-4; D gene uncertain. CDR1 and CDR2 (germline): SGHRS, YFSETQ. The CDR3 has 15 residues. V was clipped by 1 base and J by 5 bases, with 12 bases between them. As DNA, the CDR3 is TGCGCCAGCAGCTTGAACGCGGCGGAAAATGAAAAACTGTTTTTT. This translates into CASSLNAAENEKLFF. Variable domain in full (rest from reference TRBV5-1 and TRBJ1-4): KAGVTQTPRYLIKTRGQQVTLSCSPISGHRSVSWYQQTPGQGLQFLFEYFSETQRNKGNFPGRFSGRQFSNSRSEMNVSTLELGDSALYLCASSLNAAENEKLFFGSGTQLSVL.

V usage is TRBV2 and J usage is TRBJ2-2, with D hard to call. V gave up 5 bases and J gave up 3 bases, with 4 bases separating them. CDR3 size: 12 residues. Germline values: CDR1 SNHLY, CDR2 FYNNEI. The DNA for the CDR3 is TGTGCCAGCAGTCCTTACACCGGGGAGCTGTTTTTT. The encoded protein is CASSPYTGELFF.

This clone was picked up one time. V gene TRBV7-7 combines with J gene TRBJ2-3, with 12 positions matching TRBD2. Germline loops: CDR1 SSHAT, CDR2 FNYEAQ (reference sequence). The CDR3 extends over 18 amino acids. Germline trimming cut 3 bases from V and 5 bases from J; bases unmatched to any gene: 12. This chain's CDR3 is CASSLARASGGARDTQYF. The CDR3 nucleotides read TGTGCCAGCAGCTTGGCCAGGGCTAGCGGGGGGGCGAGAGATACGCAGTATTTT. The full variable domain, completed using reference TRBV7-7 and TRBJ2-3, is GAGVSQSPRYKVTKRGQDVTLRCDPISSHATLYWYQQALGQGPEFLTYFNYEAQPDKSGLPSDRFSAERPEGSISTLTIQRTEQRDSAMYRCASSLARASGGARDTQYFGPGTRLTVL.

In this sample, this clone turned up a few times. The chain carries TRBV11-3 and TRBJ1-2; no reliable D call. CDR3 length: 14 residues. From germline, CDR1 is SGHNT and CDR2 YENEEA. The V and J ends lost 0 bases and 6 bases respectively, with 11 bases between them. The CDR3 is CASSLDRAANGYTF. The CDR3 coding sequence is TGTGCCAGCAGCTTAGATAGGGCGGCGAATGGCTACACCTTC.

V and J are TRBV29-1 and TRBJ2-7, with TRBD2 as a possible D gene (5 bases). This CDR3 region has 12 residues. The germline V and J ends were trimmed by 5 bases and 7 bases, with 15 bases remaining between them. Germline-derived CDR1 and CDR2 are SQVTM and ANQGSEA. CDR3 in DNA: TGCAGCGTTCTGGCCGGGGTGAGTGAGCAGTACTTC. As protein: CSVLAGVSEQYF.

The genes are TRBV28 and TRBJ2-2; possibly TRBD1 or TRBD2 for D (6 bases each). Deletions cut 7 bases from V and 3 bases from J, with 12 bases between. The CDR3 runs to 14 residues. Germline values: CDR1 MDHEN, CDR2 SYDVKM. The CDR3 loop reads CASKGGYDTGELFF. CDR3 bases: TGTGCCAGCAAAGGGGGGTATGACACCGGGGAGCTGTTTTTT. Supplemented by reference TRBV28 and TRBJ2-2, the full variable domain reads DVKVTQSSRYLVKRTGEKVFLECVQDMDHENMFWYRQDPGLGLRLIYFSYDVKMKEKGDIPEGYSVSREKKERFSLILESASTNQTSMYLCASKGGYDTGELFFGEGSRLTVL.